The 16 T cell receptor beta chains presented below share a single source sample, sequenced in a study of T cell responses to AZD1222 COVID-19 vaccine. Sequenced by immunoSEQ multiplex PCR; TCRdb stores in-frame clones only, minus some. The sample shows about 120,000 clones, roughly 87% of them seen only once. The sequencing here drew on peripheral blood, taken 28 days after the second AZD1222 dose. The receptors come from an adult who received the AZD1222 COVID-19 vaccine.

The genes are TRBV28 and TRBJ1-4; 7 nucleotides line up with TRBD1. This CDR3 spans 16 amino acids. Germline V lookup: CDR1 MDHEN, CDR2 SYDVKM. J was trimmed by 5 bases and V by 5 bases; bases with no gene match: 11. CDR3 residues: CASSLSPGQRNEKLFF. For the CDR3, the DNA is TGTGCCAGCAGTCTGTCGCCGGGACAGCGAAATGAAAAACTGTTTTTT.

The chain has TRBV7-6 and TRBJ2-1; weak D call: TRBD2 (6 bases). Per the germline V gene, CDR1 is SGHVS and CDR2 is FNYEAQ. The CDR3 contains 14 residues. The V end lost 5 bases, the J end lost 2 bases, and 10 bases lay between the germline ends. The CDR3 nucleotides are TGTGCCAGCAGCCCCGGGGGTGCCTACAATGAGCAGTTCTTC. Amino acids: CASSPGGAYNEQFF. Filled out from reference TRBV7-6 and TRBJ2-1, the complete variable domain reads GAGVSQSPRYKVTKRGQDVALRCDPISGHVSLYWYRQALGQGPEFLTYFNYEAQQDKSGLPNDRFSAERPEGSISTLTIQRTEQRDSAMYRCASSPGGAYNEQFFGPGTRLTVL.

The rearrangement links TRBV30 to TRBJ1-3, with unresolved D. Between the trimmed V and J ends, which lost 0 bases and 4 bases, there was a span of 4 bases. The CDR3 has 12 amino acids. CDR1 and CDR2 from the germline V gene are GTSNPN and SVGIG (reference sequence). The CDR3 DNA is TGTGCCTGGAGTGTCGTGGGAAACACCATATATTTT. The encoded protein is CAWSVVGNTIYF.

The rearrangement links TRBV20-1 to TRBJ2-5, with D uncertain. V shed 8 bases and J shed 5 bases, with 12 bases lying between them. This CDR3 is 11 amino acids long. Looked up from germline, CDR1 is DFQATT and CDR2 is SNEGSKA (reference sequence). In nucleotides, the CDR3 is TGCAGTCCCATTAACGGGGAGACCCAGTACTTC. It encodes CSPINGETQYF.

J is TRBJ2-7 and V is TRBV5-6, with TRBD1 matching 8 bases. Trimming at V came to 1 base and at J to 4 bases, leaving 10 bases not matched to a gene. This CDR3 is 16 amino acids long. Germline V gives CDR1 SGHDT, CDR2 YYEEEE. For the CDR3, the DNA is TGTGCCAGCAGCTTGAAGGTGAACAGGGGGTCATACGAGCAGTACTTC. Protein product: CASSLKVNRGSYEQYF.

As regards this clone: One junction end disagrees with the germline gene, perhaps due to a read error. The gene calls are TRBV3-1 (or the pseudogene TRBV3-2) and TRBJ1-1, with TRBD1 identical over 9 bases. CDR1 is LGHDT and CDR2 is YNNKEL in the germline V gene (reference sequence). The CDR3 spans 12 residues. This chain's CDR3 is CASSQTDRGKVF. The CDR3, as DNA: TGTGCCAGCAGCCAAACAGACAGGGGGAAGGTCTTT.

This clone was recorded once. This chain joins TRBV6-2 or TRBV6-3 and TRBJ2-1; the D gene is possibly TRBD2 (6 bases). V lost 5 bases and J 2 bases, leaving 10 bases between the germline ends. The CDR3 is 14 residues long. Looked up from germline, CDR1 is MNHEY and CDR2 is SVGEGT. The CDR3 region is CASSQGGPYNEQFF. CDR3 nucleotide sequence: TGTGCCAGCAGTCAGGGAGGCCCCTACAATGAGCAGTTCTTC.

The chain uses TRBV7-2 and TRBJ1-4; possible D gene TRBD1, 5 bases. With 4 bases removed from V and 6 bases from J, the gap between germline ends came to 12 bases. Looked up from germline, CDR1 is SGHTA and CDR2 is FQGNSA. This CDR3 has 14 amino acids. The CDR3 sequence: CASSSGTPDEKLFF. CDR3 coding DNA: TGTGCCAGCAGCTCCGGGACGCCCGATGAAAAACTGTTTTTT.

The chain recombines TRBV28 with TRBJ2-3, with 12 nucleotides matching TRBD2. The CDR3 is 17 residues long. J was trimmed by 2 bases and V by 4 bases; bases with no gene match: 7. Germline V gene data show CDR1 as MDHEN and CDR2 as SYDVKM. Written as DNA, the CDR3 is TGTGCCAGCAGTTCTAGCGGGGGGGCCTTATACACAGATACGCAGTATTTT. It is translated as CASSSSGGALYTDTQYF.

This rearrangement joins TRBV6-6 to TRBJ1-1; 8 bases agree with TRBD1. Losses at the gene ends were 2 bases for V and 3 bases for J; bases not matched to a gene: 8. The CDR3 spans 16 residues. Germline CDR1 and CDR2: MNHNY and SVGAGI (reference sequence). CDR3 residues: CASSYPSDRGYTEAFF. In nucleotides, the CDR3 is TGTGCCAGCAGTTACCCCAGTGACAGGGGATACACTGAAGCTTTCTTT.

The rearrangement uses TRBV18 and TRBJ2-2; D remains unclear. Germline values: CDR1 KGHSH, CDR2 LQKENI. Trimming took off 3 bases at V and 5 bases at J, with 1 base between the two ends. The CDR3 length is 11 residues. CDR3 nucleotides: TGTGCCAGCTCACCGACCGGGGAGCTGTTTTTT. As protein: CASSPTGELFF.

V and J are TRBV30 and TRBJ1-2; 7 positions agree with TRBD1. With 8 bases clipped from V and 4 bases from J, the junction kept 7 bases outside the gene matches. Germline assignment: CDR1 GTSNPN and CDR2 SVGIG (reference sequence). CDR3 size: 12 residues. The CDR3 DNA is TGTGCCGGGGAGGGGGCCGGCTATGGCTACACCTTC. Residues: CAGEGAGYGYTF.

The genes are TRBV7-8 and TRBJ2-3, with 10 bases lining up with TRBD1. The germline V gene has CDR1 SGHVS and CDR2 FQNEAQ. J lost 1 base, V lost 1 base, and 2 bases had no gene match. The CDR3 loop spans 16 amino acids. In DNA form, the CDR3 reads TGTGCCAGCAGCTTAGGAGGGACAGGGGGCACAGATACGCAGTATTTT. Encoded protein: CASSLGGTGGTDTQYF.

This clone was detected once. CDR3 coding DNA: TGTGCCAGCATTCCCGGGACAGAAATCAATCAGCCCCAGCATTTT. Translating gives CASIPGTEINQPQHF. The chain has TRBV6-6 and TRBJ1-5, with TRBD1 matching 7 bases. The CDR3 consists of 15 residues. V lost 7 bases to trimming and J lost 3 bases; unmatched junction nucleotides: 9. Germline lookup yields CDR1 MNHNY and CDR2 SVGAGI (reference sequence).

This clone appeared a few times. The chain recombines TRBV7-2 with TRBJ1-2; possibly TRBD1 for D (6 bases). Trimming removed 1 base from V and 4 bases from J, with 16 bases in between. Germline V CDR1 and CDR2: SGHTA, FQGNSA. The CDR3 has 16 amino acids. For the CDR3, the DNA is TGTGCCAGCAGCTTAGAGGTGCTGGGGGGCCGCTATGGCTACACCTTC. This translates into CASSLEVLGGRYGYTF.

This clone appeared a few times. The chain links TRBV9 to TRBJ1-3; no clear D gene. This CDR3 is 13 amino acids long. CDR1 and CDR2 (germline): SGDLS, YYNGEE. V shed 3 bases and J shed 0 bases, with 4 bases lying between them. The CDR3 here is CASSESSGNTIYF. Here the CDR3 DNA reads TGTGCCAGCAGCGAGAGCTCTGGAAACACCATATATTTT.